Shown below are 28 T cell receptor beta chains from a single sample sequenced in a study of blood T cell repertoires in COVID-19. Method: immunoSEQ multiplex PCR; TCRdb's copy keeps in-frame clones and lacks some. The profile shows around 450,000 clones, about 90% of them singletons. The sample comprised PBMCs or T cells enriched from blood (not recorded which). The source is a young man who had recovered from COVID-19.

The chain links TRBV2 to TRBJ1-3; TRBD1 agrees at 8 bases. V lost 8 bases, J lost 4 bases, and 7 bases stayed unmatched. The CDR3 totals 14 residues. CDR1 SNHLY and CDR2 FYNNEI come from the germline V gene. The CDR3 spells CASRTGSSGNTIYF. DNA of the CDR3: TGTGCCAGCCGGACAGGGAGCTCGGGAAACACCATATATTTT. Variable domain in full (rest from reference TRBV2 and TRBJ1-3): EPEVTQTPSHQVTQMGQEVILRCVPISNHLYFYWYRQILGQKVEFLVSFYNNEISEKSEIFDDQFSVERPDGSNFTLKIRSTKLEDSAMYFCASRTGSSGNTIYFGEGSWLTVV.

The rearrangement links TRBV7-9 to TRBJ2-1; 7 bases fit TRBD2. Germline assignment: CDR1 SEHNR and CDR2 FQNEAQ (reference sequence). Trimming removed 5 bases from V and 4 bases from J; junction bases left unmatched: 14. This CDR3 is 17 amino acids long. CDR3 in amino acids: CASSPPRTLAPYNEQFF. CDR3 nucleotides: TGTGCCAGCAGCCCCCCGCGCACACTAGCGCCGTACAATGAGCAGTTCTTC.

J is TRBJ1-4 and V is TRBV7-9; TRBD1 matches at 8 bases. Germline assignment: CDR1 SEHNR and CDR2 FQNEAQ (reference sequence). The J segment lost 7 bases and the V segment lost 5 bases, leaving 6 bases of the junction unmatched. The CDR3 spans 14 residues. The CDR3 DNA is TGTGCCAGCAGCCGGACAGGGTCGGTTGAAAAACTGTTTTTT. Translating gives CASSRTGSVEKLFF.

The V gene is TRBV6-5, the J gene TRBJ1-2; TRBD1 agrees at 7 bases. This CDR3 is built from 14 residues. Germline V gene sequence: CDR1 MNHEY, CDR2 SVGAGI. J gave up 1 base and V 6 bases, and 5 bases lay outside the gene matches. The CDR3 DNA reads TGTGCCAGCAGACAAGACAGGGTTAACTATGGCTACACCTTC. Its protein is CASRQDRVNYGYTF.

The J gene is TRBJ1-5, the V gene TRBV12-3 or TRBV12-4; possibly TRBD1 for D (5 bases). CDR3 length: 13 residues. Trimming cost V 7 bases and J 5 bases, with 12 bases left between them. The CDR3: CASTSGIHQPQHF. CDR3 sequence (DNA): TGTGCCAGCACCTCAGGGATACATCAGCCCCAGCATTTT.

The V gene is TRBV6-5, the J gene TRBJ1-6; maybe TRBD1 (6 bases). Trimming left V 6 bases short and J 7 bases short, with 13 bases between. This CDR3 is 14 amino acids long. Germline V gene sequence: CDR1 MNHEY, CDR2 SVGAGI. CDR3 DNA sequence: TGTGCCAGCAGCTTAACAGGGCCAAATTCACCCCTCCACTTT. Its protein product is CASSLTGPNSPLHF.

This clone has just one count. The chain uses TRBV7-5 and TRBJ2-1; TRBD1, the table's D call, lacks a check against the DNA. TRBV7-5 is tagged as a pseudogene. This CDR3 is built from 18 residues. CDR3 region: CVRSLRSGTADRHVMEFF. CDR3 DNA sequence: TGTGTCAGAAGCCTTCGATCCGGGACAGCTGACCGACACGTCATGGAGTTCTTC.

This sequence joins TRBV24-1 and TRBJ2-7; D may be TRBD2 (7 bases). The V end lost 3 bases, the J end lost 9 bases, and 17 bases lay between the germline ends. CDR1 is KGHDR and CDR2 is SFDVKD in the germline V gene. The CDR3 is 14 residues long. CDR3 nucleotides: TGTGCCACCAGTGATCCCCCGTTTAGGGGGGGGCAGTACTTC. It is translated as CATSDPPFRGGQYF.

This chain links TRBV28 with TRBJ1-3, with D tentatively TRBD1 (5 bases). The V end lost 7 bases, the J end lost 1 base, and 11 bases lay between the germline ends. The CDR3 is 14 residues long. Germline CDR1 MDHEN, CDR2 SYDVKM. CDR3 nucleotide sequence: TGTGCCAGCACTCCGGGGGTATCTGGAAACACCATATATTTT. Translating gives CASTPGVSGNTIYF.

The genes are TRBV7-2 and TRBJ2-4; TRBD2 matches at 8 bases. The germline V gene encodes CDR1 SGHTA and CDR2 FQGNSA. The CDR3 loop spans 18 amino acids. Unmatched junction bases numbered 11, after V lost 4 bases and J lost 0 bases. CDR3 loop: CASSYGTLAGKAKNIQYF. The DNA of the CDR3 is TGTGCCAGCAGCTACGGGACTCTAGCGGGCAAAGCCAAAAACATTCAGTACTTC.

The CDR3 sequence: CASRLTGRGSEKLFF. DNA of the CDR3: TGTGCCAGCAGACTAACTGGGAGGGGGAGTGAAAAACTGTTTTTT. This chain links TRBV28 with TRBJ1-4, with D perhaps TRBD1 (6 bases). Per germline, CDR1 MDHEN and CDR2 SYDVKM. The V end lost 6 bases, the J end lost 7 bases, and 18 bases lay between the germline ends. The CDR3 runs 15 residues.

The CDR3 is CASSNRQEGTEAFF. The CDR3 nucleotides read TGTGCCAGCAGTAACAGACAGGAAGGGACTGAAGCTTTCTTT. V and J are TRBV6-5 and TRBJ1-1; D is possibly TRBD1 (6 bases). V lost 5 bases, J lost 5 bases, and 15 bases lay in between. The CDR3 is 14 residues long. From germline, CDR1 is MNHEY and CDR2 SVGAGI.

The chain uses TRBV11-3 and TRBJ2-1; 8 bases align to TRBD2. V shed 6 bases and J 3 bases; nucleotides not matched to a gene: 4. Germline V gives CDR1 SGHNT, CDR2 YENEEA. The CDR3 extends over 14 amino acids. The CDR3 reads CASSSSGGYNEQFF. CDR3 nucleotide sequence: TGTGCCAGCAGTTCGAGCGGGGGCTACAATGAGCAGTTCTTC.

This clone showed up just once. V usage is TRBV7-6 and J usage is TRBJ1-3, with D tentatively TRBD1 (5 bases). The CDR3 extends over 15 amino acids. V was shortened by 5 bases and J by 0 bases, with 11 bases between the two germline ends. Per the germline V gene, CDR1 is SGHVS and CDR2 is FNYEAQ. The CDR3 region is CASSAGRSSGNTIYF. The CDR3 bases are TGTGCCAGCAGCGCGGGACGGAGCTCTGGAAACACCATATATTTT.

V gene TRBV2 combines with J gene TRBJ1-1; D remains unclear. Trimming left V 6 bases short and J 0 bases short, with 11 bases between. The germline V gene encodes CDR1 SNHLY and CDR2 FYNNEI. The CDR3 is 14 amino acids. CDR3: CASSDNQMNTEAFF. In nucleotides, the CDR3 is TGTGCCAGCAGCGACAACCAAATGAACACTGAAGCTTTCTTT.

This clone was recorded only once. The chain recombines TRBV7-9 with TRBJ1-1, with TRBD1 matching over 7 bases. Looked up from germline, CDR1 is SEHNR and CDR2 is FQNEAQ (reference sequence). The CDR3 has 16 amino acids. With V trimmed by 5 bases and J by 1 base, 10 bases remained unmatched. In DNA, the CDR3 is TGTGCCAGCAGCAATAGAGGAGGGGGCGAGAACACTGAAGCTTTCTTT. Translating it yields CASSNRGGGENTEAFF.

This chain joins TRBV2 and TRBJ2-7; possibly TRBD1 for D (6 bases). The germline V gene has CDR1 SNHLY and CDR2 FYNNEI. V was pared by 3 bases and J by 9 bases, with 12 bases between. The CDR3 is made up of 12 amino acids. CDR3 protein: CASSDDRRRQYF. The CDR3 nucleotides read TGTGCCAGCAGTGATGACAGGCGGAGGCAGTACTTC.

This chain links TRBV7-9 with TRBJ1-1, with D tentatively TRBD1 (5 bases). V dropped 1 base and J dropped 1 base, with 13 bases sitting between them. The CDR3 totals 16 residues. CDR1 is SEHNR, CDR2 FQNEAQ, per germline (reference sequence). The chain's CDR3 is CASSLGVRVRNTEAFF. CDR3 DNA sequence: TGTGCCAGCAGCTTAGGGGTCAGGGTCCGGAACACTGAAGCTTTCTTT.

Written as DNA, the CDR3 is TGTGCCAGCAGCCTGGACAGGGGGCGGGCTGGGGCCAACGTCCTGACTTTC. The encoded protein is CASSLDRGRAGANVLTF. The chain links TRBV5-6 to TRBJ2-6, with 11 bases that match TRBD1. J gave up 2 bases and V 4 bases, and 5 bases lay outside the gene matches. CDR1 is SGHDT, CDR2 YYEEEE, per germline. The CDR3 has 17 amino acids.

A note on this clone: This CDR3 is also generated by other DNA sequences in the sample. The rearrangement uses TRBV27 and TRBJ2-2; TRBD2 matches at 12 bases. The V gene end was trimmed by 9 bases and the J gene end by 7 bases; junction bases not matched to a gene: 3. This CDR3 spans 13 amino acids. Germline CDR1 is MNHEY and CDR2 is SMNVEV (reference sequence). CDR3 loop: CASKLAGGGELFF. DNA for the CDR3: TGTGCCAGTAAACTAGCGGGAGGCGGGGAGCTGTTTTTT.

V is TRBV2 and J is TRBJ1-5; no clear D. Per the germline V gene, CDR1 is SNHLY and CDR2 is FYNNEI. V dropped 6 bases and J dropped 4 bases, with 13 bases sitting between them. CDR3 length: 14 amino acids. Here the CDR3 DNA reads TGTGCCAGCAGCAAAGGCCTAGAGAATCAGCCCCAGCATTTT. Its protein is CASSKGLENQPQHF.

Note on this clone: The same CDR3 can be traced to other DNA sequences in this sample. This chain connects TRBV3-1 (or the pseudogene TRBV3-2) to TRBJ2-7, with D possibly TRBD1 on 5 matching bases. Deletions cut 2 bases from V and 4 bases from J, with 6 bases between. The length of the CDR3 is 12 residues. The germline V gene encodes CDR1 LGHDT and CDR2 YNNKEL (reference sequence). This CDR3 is CASSQSGYEQYF. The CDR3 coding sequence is TGTGCCAGCAGCCAATCAGGGTACGAGCAGTACTTC.

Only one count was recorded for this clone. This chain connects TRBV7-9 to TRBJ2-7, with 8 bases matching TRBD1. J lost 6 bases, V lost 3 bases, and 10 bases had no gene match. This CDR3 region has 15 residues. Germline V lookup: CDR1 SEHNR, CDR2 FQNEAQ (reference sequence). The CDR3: CASSFPGQGKTEQYF. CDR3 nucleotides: TGTGCCAGCAGCTTCCCTGGACAGGGAAAAACCGAGCAGTACTTC.

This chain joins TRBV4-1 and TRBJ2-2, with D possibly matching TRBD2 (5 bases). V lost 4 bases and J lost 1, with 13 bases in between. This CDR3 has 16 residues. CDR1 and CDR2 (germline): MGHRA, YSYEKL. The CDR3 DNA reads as TGCGCCAGCAGCCCCTCGAGGGCAGGGAACACCGGGGAGCTGTTTTTT. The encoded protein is CASSPSRAGNTGELFF.

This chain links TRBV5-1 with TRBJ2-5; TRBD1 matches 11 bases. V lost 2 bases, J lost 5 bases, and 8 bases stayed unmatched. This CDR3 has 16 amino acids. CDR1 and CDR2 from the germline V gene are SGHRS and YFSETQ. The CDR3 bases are TGCGCCAGCAGCTTAGGGACAGGGGGAAGAGGGGAGACCCAGTACTTC. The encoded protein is CASSLGTGGRGETQYF.

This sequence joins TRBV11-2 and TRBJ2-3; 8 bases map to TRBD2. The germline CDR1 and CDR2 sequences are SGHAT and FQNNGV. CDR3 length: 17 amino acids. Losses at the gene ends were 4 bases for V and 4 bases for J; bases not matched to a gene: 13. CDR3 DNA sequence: TGTGCCAGCAGCTGGGCCCCACGGGAGGGCCAACCAGATACGCAGTATTTT. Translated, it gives CASSWAPREGQPDTQYF.

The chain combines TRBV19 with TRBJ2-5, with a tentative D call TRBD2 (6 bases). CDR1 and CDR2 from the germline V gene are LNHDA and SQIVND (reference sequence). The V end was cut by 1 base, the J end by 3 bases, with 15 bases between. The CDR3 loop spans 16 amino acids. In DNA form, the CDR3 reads TGTGCCAGTAGTATAGGATTGCGAGCGGGTGAAGAGACCCAGTACTTC. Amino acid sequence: CASSIGLRAGEETQYF.

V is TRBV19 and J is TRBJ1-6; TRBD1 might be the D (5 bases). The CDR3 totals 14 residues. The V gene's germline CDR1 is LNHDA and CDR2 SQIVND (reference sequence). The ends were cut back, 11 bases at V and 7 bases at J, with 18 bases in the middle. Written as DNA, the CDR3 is TGTGCCTCAAAGATAAGCGGGGACAATTCACCCCTCCACTTT. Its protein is CASKISGDNSPLHF.